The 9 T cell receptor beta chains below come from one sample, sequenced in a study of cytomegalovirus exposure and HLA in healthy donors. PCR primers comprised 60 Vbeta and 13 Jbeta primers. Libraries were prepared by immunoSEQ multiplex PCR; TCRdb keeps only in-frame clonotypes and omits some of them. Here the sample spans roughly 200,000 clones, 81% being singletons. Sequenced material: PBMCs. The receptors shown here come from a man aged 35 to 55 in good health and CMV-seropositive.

The CDR3 here is CASSPQRAQETQYF. As DNA, the CDR3 is TGTGCCAGCAGTCCACAGCGGGCCCAAGAGACCCAGTACTTC. This sequence joins TRBV6-1 and TRBJ2-5; TRBD2 might be the D (6 bases). V shed 5 bases and J shed 1 base, with 11 bases lying between them. This CDR3 is 14 amino acids long. In germline, CDR1 is MNHNS, CDR2 SASEGT.

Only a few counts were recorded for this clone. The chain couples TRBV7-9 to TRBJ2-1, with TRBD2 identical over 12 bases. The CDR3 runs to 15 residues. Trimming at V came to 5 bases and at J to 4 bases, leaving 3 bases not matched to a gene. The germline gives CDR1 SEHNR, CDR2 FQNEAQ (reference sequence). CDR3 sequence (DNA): TGTGCCAGCAGCGGCGGACTAGCGGGGTACAATGAGCAGTTCTTC. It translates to CASSGGLAGYNEQFF.

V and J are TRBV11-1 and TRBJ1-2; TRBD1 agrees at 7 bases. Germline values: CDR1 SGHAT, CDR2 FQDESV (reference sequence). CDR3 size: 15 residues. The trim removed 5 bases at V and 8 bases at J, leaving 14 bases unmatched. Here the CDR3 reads CASSLNEGADGGYTF. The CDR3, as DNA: TGTGCCAGCAGCCTAAACGAGGGGGCGGACGGCGGCTACACCTTC.

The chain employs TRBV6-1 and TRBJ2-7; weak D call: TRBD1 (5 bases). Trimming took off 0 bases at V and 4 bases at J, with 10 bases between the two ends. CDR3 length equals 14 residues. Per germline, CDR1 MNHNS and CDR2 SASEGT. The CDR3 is CASSEARALYEQYF. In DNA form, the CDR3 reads TGTGCCAGCAGTGAAGCCAGGGCCCTATACGAGCAGTACTTC.

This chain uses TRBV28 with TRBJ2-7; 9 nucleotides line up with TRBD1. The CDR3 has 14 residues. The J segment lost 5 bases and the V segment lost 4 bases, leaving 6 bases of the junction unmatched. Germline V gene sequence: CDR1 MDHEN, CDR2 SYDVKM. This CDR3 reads CASSSPRQGDEQYF. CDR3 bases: TGTGCCAGCAGTTCCCCACGACAGGGGGACGAGCAGTACTTC. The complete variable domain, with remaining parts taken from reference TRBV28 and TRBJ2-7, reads DVKVTQSSRYLVKRTGEKVFLECVQDMDHENMFWYRQDPGLGLRLIYFSYDVKMKEKGDIPEGYSVSREKKERFSLILESASTNQTSMYLCASSSPRQGDEQYFGPGTRLTVT.

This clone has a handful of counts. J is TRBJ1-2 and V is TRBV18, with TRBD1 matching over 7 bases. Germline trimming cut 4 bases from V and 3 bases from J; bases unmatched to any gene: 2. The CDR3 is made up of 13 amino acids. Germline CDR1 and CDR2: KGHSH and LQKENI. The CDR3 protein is CASSRQGDYGYTF. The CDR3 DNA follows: TGTGCCAGCTCACGTCAGGGGGACTATGGCTACACCTTC.

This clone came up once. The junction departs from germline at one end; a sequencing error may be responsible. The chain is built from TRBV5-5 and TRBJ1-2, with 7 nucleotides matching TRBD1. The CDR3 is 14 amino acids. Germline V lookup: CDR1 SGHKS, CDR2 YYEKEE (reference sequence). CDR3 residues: CASSLEKGAYGNTF. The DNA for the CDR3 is TGTGCCAGCAGCTTAGAAAAGGGGGCCTATGGCAACACCTTC. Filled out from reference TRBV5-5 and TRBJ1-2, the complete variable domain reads DAGVTQSPTHLIKTRGQQVTLRCSPISGHKSVSWYQQVLGQGPQFIFQYYEKEERGRGNFPDRFSARQFPNYSSELNVNALLLGDSALYLCASSLEKGAYGNTFGSGTRLTVV.

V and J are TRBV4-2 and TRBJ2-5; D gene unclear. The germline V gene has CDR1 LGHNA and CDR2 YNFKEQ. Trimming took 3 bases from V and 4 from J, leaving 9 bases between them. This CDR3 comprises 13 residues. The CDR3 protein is CASSQGRGETQYF. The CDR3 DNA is TGTGCCAGCAGCCAGGGCCGTGGAGAGACCCAGTACTTC.

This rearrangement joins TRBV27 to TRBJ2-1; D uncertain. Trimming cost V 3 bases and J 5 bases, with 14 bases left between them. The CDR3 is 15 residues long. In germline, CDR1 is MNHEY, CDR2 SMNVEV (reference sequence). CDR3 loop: CASSFSNSLNNEQFF. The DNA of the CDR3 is TGTGCCAGCAGTTTCTCCAACTCACTTAACAATGAGCAGTTCTTC.